The T cell receptor beta chain described here comes from a study of shared clonotypes between healthy human individuals. Study-level findings and limits: The diversity represented, both genetic and in exposure history, was limited by few donors. Clonotype sharing levels among donors were expected to vary with sequencing depth.

Around 90 million PBMCs per unsorted sample were used for genomic DNA. This CDR3 has 13 amino acids. The germline V gene encodes CDR1 MGHDK and CDR2 SYGVNS. Trimming left V 1 base short and J 3 bases short, with 4 bases between. Ten immunoSEQ deep assay plates were used to sequence the DNA of unsorted PBMCs. Clones were sequenced by immunoSEQ multiplex PCR, and TCRdb holds only the in-frame ones, with some missing. The sample holds about 470,000 clones, roughly three quarters seen once. Comment on this clone: The antigen is not known.

The chain uses TRBV25-1 and TRBJ2-1, with D unclear. The specimen sequenced was PBMCs. The receptor was isolated from a woman in her 40s in good health. Some clones in this sample may be carry-over from other donors' samples. The CDR3 spells CASSELSYNEQFF. CDR3 DNA sequence: TGTGCCAGCAGTGAATTGAGCTACAATGAGCAGTTCTTC.